One and the same sample provided the 4 T cell receptor beta chains below, sequenced in a study of blood T cell repertoires in COVID-19. The data were produced by immunoSEQ multiplex PCR, yet TCRdb's version contains in-frame clones alone and is incomplete. Of about 230,000 clones listed, approximately 82% were seen once; the top ten hold around 2.4%. The sequenced material came from peripheral blood. The receptor set was obtained from a man aged 35-49 years who had recovered from COVID-19.

The chain employs TRBV6-5 and TRBJ1-1, with a weak D call TRBD1 (6 bases). Germline loops: CDR1 MNHEY, CDR2 SVGAGI. Trimming took off 6 bases at V and 1 base at J, with 12 bases between the two ends. The CDR3 length is 14 residues. In DNA, the CDR3 is TGTGCCAGCAGCTTTATCAGGGGGAACACTGAAGCTTTCTTT. It specifies CASSFIRGNTEAFF.

CDR3 protein: CASRIGETQYF. In DNA form, the CDR3 reads TGTGCCAGTAGAATCGGGGAGACCCAGTACTTC. The chain is built from TRBV19 and TRBJ2-5; D gene ambiguous. V lost 6 bases, J lost 5 bases, and 7 bases lay in between. Germline CDR1 reads LNHDA; CDR2 reads SQIVND (reference sequence). This CDR3 contains 11 residues. Combining the CDR3 with reference TRBV19 and TRBJ2-5 gives the whole variable domain DGGITQSPKYLFRKEGQNVTLSCEQNLNHDAMYWYRQDPGQGLRLIYYSQIVNDFQKGDIAEGYSVSREKKESFPLTVTSAQKNPTAFYLCASRIGETQYFGPGTRLLVL.

The gene calls are TRBV30 and TRBJ1-5, with 9 bases lining up with TRBD1. There are 13 residues in the CDR3. Germline CDR1 GTSNPN, CDR2 SVGIG (reference sequence). V shed 5 bases and J 7 bases; nucleotides not matched to a gene: 6. The CDR3 DNA follows: TGTGCCTGGGACAGGGGGGATGGGCAGCCCCAGCATTTT. Translating it yields CAWDRGDGQPQHF. Based on the CDR3 plus reference TRBV30 and TRBJ1-5, the full variable domain is SQTIHQWPATLVQPVGSPLSLECTVEGTSNPNLYWYRQAAGRGLQLLFYSVGIGQISSEVPQNLSASRPQDRQFILSSKKLLLSDSGFYLCAWDRGDGQPQHFGDGTRLSIL.

The genes are TRBV19 and TRBJ2-4, with a possible D match to TRBD1 (6 bases). The CDR3 length is 15 residues. Germline values: CDR1 LNHDA, CDR2 SQIVND (reference sequence). The germline V and J ends were trimmed by 1 base and 4 bases, with 11 bases remaining between them. As DNA, the CDR3 is TGTGCCAGTAGTATAGGCCTTGGACAGAAAAACATTCAGTACTTC. Translated: CASSIGLGQKNIQYF.